Presented here are 17 T cell receptor beta chains from one specimen sequenced in a study of blood T cells in healthy people across ages. A second PCR, run for roughly 7 to 11 cycles, used a sample-barcoded 5' primer plus a J-beta primer mix. TCRdb independently ran MiXCR on the 5' RACE reads; one entry per CDR3 protein. The sample lists about 1.4 million distinct CDR3 sequences, approximately 59% occurring once. The sequenced sample was blood. Receptors were obtained from a man younger than 35 in good health.

This clonotype was recorded a few times. The chain employs TRBV11-2 and TRBJ2-4; a possible D gene is TRBD2 (5 bases). CDR3 length: 14 amino acids. V lost 1 base and J lost 5, with 9 bases in between. Germline V lookup: CDR1 SGHAT, CDR2 FQNNGV. In DNA form, the CDR3 reads TGTGCCAGCAGCTTAGGGGAGTACCAAAACATTCAGTACTTC. Its translation is CASSLGEYQNIQYF.

The rearrangement links TRBV4-3 to TRBJ2-1; TRBD2 might be the D (6 bases). CDR3 length: 17 residues. Germline V gene data show CDR1 as LGHNA and CDR2 as YSLEER. Trimming left V 0 bases short and J 1 base short, with 13 bases between. CDR3 protein: CASSQDRGSGSYNEQFF. As DNA, the CDR3 is TGCGCCAGCAGCCAAGACCGGGGGTCCGGTTCCTACAATGAGCAGTTCTTC.

Of note for this clonotype: A read error may account for a junction end that differs from germline. J is TRBJ2-1 and V is TRBV11-2; D is unresolved. The CDR3 loop spans 14 amino acids. CDR1 is SGHAT, CDR2 FQNNGV, per germline. CDR3 amino acids: CVSSLRPFDNEQFF. In DNA, the CDR3 is TGTGTCAGCAGCTTACGCCCGTTTGATAATGAGCAGTTCTTC.

The J gene is TRBJ1-4, the V gene TRBV30, with D possibly being TRBD1 (5 bases). The CDR3 runs to 15 residues. Germline CDR1 and CDR2: GTSNPN and SVGIG (reference sequence). V was shortened by 0 bases and J by 7 bases, with 15 bases between the two germline ends. For the CDR3, the DNA is TGTGCCTGGAGTGTGGGGACTCCATTACGTGAAAAACTGTTTTTT. Translating gives CAWSVGTPLREKLFF.

This chain uses TRBV20-1 with TRBJ1-1, with 9 bases that match TRBD1. The CDR3 runs 16 residues. V trimming: 2 bases; J trimming: 4 bases; junction bases outside the gene matches: 11. Per the germline V gene, CDR1 is DFQATT and CDR2 is SNEGSKA (reference sequence). This CDR3 reads CSARRTGDVLTTEAFF. The CDR3 DNA sequence: TGCAGTGCTAGAAGGACAGGGGATGTTCTGACCACTGAAGCTTTCTTT.

CDR3 loop: CASSWEPGSNPEAFF. The CDR3 DNA reads as TGCGCCAGCAGCTGGGAACCGGGGAGTAACCCTGAAGCTTTCTTT. The rearrangement uses TRBV5-1 and TRBJ1-1, with D uncertain. V lost 3 bases to trimming and J lost 6 bases, with 18 bases between them. The CDR3 has 15 amino acids. Germline V gene lookup returns CDR1 SGHRS and CDR2 YFSETQ.

This chain joins TRBV7-9 and TRBJ1-2, with a possible D match to TRBD1 (5 bases). In germline, CDR1 is SEHNR, CDR2 FQNEAQ (reference sequence). CDR3 length equals 15 residues. Trimming took off 5 bases at V and 6 bases at J, with 19 bases between the two ends. The CDR3 DNA is TGTGCCAGCAGCCCCCCGGGAGGACATCTCCATGGCTACACCTTC. It codes for CASSPPGGHLHGYTF.

The J gene is TRBJ2-7, the V gene TRBV5-1, with D possibly TRBD1 on 7 matching bases. The germline gives CDR1 SGHRS, CDR2 YFSETQ. The CDR3 sequence is 14 residues long. Trimming stripped 2 bases from V and 2 bases from J, with 11 bases between. The CDR3 region has the DNA TGCGCCAGCAGCTTTGGGGGGACAGCCTACGAGCAGTACTTC. The encoded protein is CASSFGGTAYEQYF.

The rearrangement links TRBV29-1 to TRBJ2-7; 7 bases agree with TRBD2. CDR1 is SQVTM and CDR2 is ANQGSEA in the germline V gene. There are 12 residues in the CDR3. J was trimmed by 3 bases and V by 4 bases; bases with no gene match: 3. CDR3 sequence (DNA): TGCAGCGTTGTAAGCGGGAACTACGAGCAGTACTTC. It yields the protein CSVVSGNYEQYF.

The gene calls are TRBV20-1 and TRBJ1-1; D not certain. Between the trimmed V and J ends, which lost 0 bases and 5 bases, there was a span of 13 bases. The CDR3 sequence is 14 residues long. Germline CDR1 is DFQATT and CDR2 is SNEGSKA (reference sequence). The CDR3 loop reads CSARDRSGWTEAFF. For the CDR3, the DNA is TGCAGTGCTAGAGATCGGTCGGGGTGGACTGAAGCTTTCTTT.

V and J are TRBV11-2 and TRBJ2-3; possible D gene TRBD2, 6 bases. Trimming removed 9 bases from V and 4 bases from J, with 17 bases in between. The CDR3 spans 14 residues. Germline V gene sequence: CDR1 SGHAT, CDR2 FQNNGV. The CDR3 loop is CASTDYLNPDTQYF. The DNA for the CDR3 is TGTGCCAGTACGGACTACCTTAACCCAGATACGCAGTATTTT.

Only a few counts were recorded for this clonotype. The chain employs TRBV7-2 and TRBJ1-1; D not resolved. Germline V gives CDR1 SGHTA, CDR2 FQGNSA. This CDR3 has 13 residues. With 0 bases removed from V and 1 base from J, the gap between germline ends came to 3 bases. The CDR3 DNA follows: TGTGCCAGCAGCTTAGCCTGGAACACTGAAGCTTTCTTT. Its protein product is CASSLAWNTEAFF.

This clonotype was counted between two and nine times. The chain is built from TRBV4-1 and TRBJ1-1; D uncertain. CDR3 length equals 16 residues. The germline V gene has CDR1 MGHRA and CDR2 YSYEKL. V dropped 1 base and J dropped 0 bases, with 12 bases sitting between them. CDR3 DNA sequence: TGCGCCAGCAGCCAAGGGCGAGCGGGCATGAACACTGAAGCTTTCTTT. It is translated as CASSQGRAGMNTEAFF.

The chain is built from TRBV4-1 and TRBJ1-5; D not resolved. The CDR3 consists of 18 residues. The germline CDR1 and CDR2 sequences are MGHRA and YSYEKL. V dropped 0 bases and J dropped 0 bases, with 15 bases sitting between them. CDR3 in DNA: TGCGCCAGCAGCCAAGATCCGTCGGGTCACTATAGCAATCAGCCCCAGCATTTT. Its protein product is CASSQDPSGHYSNQPQHF.

This chain connects TRBV4-1 to TRBJ2-4, with D perhaps TRBD1 (6 bases). Near its end, the DNA agrees better with TRBJ2-7, so the J call may be wrong. The V gene's germline CDR1 is MGHRA and CDR2 YSYEKL. The CDR3 extends over 15 amino acids. DNA of the CDR3: TGCGCCAGCAGCCAGGACAGTCCTTTAGTACTCGAGCAGTACTTC. Translating it yields CASSQDSPLVLEQYF.

The rearrangement uses TRBV27 and TRBJ2-1, with D unclear. Trimming removed 6 bases at V and 5 bases at J, with 14 bases between. The CDR3 consists of 14 residues. The germline V gene has CDR1 MNHEY and CDR2 SMNVEV (reference sequence). CDR3 region: CASSETFGDNEQFF. CDR3 nucleotides: TGTGCCAGCAGCGAGACGTTTGGTGACAATGAGCAGTTCTTC.

The CDR3 coding sequence is TGTGCCAGCAGCCCCGGGGGGATCTACGAGCAGTACTTC. The encoded protein is CASSPGGIYEQYF. The rearrangement links TRBV12-3 or TRBV12-4 to TRBJ2-7; 7 nucleotides agree with TRBD2. The V and J ends lost 6 bases and 3 bases, in that order; junction bases with no gene match: 5. This CDR3 is built from 13 residues.